The 13 T cell receptor beta chains below come from one sample, sequenced in a study of blood T cell repertoires in COVID-19. Sequencing used immunoSEQ multiplex PCR; TCRdb keeps in-frame clones, though not all of them. The profile shows around 150,000 clones, approximately 91% of them singletons. Source material: peripheral blood. These receptors were obtained from a man aged 45-65 years with active or convalescent COVID-19.

J is TRBJ1-6 and V is TRBV7-9; 9 bases line up with TRBD1. The CDR3 totals 16 residues. The V gene end was trimmed by 5 bases and the J gene end by 3 bases; junction bases not matched to a gene: 5. Per the germline V gene, CDR1 is SEHNR and CDR2 is FQNEAQ (reference sequence). For the CDR3, the DNA is TGTGCCAGCAGCCCGGGGACAGGGAACTATAATTCACCCCTCCACTTT. Its protein is CASSPGTGNYNSPLHF.

The table lists this clone with many counts. The chain recombines TRBV5-1 with TRBJ2-1, with 9 bases fitting TRBD2. Trimming cost V 0 bases and J 2 bases; bases outside gene matches: 6. The CDR3 runs 17 residues. Germline lookup yields CDR1 SGHRS and CDR2 YFSETQ. The CDR3 sequence is CASSLEVAGVPYNEQFF. In DNA, the CDR3 is TGCGCCAGCAGCTTGGAAGTAGCGGGAGTTCCCTACAATGAGCAGTTCTTC.

The table lists this clone with a count of one. This rearrangement joins TRBV12-3 or TRBV12-4 to TRBJ1-1, with a weak D call TRBD1 (6 bases). Trimming removed 6 bases from V and 8 bases from J, with 13 bases in between. CDR3 length: 12 amino acids. CDR3 in amino acids: CASRRTVKEAFF. For the CDR3, the DNA is TGTGCCAGCAGGAGGACAGTGAAAGAAGCTTTCTTT.

This clone was observed a handful of times. J is TRBJ2-7 and V is TRBV28; 13 bases match TRBD2. J was trimmed by 11 bases and V by 3 bases; bases with no gene match: 7. The CDR3 runs to 14 residues. CDR1 is MDHEN and CDR2 is SYDVKM in the germline V gene. The chain's CDR3 is CASSFGTSGAREYF. The DNA for the CDR3 is TGTGCCAGCAGTTTTGGGACTAGCGGGGCCCGGGAGTACTTC.

The rearrangement links TRBV10-3 to TRBJ2-1; 9 nucleotides agree with TRBD2. Germline V gene lookup returns CDR1 ENHRY and CDR2 SYGVKD. V shed 3 bases and J 6 bases; nucleotides not matched to a gene: 6. The CDR3 contains 15 residues. The CDR3 DNA follows: TGTGCCATCAGTGATTTGGGGACTAGCTTCAATGAGCAGTTCTTC. It yields the protein CAISDLGTSFNEQFF.

The chain employs TRBV28 and TRBJ2-1, with 10 bases that match TRBD2. V gave up 5 bases and J gave up 7 bases; unmatched junction bases: 11. Germline CDR1 reads MDHEN; CDR2 reads SYDVKM. This CDR3 comprises 16 residues. The CDR3 is CASSPRLAGPLNEQFF. CDR3 nucleotide sequence: TGTGCCAGCAGTCCCCGACTAGCGGGCCCGCTAAATGAGCAGTTCTTC.

The V and J genes are TRBV28 and TRBJ1-5, with 9 bases identical to TRBD1. The CDR3 is 17 residues long. Germline CDR1 reads MDHEN; CDR2 reads SYDVKM. The trim removed 6 bases at V and 2 bases at J, leaving 11 bases unmatched. CDR3 nucleotides: TGTGCCAGCAGGAAGGGACAGGGCTTGGTAGGCAATCAGCCCCAGCATTTT. Translating it yields CASRKGQGLVGNQPQHF. The complete variable domain, with remaining parts taken from reference TRBV28 and TRBJ1-5, reads DVKVTQSSRYLVKRTGEKVFLECVQDMDHENMFWYRQDPGLGLRLIYFSYDVKMKEKGDIPEGYSVSREKKERFSLILESASTNQTSMYLCASRKGQGLVGNQPQHFGDGTRLSIL.

The chain is built from TRBV27 and TRBJ2-1; no definite D call. From germline, CDR1 is MNHEY and CDR2 SMNVEV (reference sequence). The CDR3 totals 14 residues. Deletions cut 6 bases from V and 0 bases from J, with 9 bases between. Written as DNA, the CDR3 is TGTGCCAGCAGCCTCATGAGCTCCTACAATGAGCAGTTCTTC. It yields the protein CASSLMSSYNEQFF.

By proportion, this clone is medium-sized. The V and J genes are TRBV3-1 (or the pseudogene TRBV3-2) and TRBJ2-1, with TRBD2 matching 7 bases. The V gene's germline CDR1 is LGHDT and CDR2 YNNKEL (reference sequence). CDR3 length: 18 amino acids. V lost 0 bases and J lost 5; bases outside the gene matches: 13. The CDR3 region has the DNA TGTGCCAGCAGCCAAGAGAGTTTGAAGCGGGATATCCACAATGAGCAGTTCTTC. Translated, it gives CASSQESLKRDIHNEQFF.

The rearrangement uses TRBV6-6 and TRBJ2-7; 11 positions agree with TRBD1. Germline values: CDR1 MNHNY, CDR2 SVGAGI (reference sequence). V trimming: 4 bases; J trimming: 4 bases; junction bases outside the gene matches: 0. The CDR3 totals 13 residues. In DNA, the CDR3 is TGTGCCAGCAGTTGGGACAGGGGGTACGAGCAGTACTTC. It specifies CASSWDRGYEQYF.

The chain has TRBV6-5 and TRBJ1-5, with 8 bases that match TRBD1. The CDR3 has 14 amino acids. V gave up 5 bases and J gave up 4 bases; unmatched junction bases: 4. Germline V gives CDR1 MNHEY, CDR2 SVGAGI. The CDR3 DNA reads TGTGCCAGCAGTCGTCAGGGGGCAAATCAGCCCCAGCATTTT. It translates to CASSRQGANQPQHF.

This chain connects TRBV19 to TRBJ1-3; no clear D gene. The germline V gene has CDR1 LNHDA and CDR2 SQIVND (reference sequence). Trimming removed 10 bases from V and 0 bases from J, with 16 bases in between. The CDR3 sequence is 15 residues long. CDR3 in DNA: TGTGCCACAAGGAGTGAGCTCCTCTCTGGAAACACCATATATTTT. Translated: CATRSELLSGNTIYF. The full variable domain, with the rest looked up from reference TRBV19 and TRBJ1-3, is DGGITQSPKYLFRKEGQNVTLSCEQNLNHDAMYWYRQDPGQGLRLIYYSQIVNDFQKGDIAEGYSVSREKKESFPLTVTSAQKNPTAFYLCATRSELLSGNTIYFGEGSWLTVV.

To note about this clone: Other DNA sequences in this specimen translate into the identical CDR3. The CDR3 DNA follows: TGCGCCAGCAGCTCGGCCTACGAGCAGTACTTC. The encoded protein is CASSSAYEQYF. This chain connects TRBV5-1 to TRBJ2-7, with no clear D. This CDR3 has 11 residues. Looked up from germline, CDR1 is SGHRS and CDR2 is YFSETQ. Trimming took off 3 bases at V and 2 bases at J, with 3 bases between the two ends. Together with reference TRBV5-1 and TRBJ2-7, the CDR3 gives the full variable domain: KAGVTQTPRYLIKTRGQQVTLSCSPISGHRSVSWYQQTPGQGLQFLFEYFSETQRNKGNFPGRFSGRQFSNSRSEMNVSTLELGDSALYLCASSSAYEQYFGPGTRLTVT.